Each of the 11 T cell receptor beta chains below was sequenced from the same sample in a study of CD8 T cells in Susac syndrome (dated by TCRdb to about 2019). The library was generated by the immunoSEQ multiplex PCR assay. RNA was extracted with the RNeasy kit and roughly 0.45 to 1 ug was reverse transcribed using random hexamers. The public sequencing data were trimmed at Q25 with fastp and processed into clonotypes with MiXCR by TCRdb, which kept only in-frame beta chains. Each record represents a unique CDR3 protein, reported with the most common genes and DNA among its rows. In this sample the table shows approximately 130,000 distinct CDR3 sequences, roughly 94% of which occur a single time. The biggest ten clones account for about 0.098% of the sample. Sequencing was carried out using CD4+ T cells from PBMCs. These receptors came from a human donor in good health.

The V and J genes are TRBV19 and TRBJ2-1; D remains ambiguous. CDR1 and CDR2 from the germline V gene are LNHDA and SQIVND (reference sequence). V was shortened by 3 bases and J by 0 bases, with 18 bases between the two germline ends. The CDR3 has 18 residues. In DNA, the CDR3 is TGTGCCAGTAGTATTGGGGTTAAGCTGGGGTTCTCCTACAATGAGCAGTTCTTC. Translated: CASSIGVKLGFSYNEQFF. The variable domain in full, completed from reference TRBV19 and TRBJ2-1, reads DGGITQSPKYLFRKEGQNVTLSCEQNLNHDAMYWYRQDPGQGLRLIYYSQIVNDFQKGDIAEGYSVSREKKESFPLTVTSAQKNPTAFYLCASSIGVKLGFSYNEQFFGPGTRLTVL.

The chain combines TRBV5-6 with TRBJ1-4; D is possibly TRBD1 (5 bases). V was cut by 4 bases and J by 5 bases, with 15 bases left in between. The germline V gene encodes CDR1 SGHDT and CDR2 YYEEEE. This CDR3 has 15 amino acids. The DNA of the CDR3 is TGTGCCAGCAGCCGCGGCGGGACGGGGAATGAAAAACTGTTTTTT. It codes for CASSRGGTGNEKLFF.

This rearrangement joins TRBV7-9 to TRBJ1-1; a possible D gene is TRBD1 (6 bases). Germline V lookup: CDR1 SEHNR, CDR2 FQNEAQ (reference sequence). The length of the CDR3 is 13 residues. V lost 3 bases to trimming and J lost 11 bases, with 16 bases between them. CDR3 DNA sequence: TGTGCCAGCAGCTTCACAGAAAGGACAGTCGCTTTCTTT. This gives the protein CASSFTERTVAFF.

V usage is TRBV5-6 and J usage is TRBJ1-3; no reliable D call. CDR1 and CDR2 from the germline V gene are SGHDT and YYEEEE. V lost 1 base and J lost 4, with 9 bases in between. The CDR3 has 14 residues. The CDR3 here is CASSLFGSGNTIYF. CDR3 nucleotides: TGTGCCAGCAGCTTGTTCGGGTCCGGAAACACCATATATTTT.

As DNA, the CDR3 is TGTGCCTGGAATCGGGAGAACTACGAGCAGTACTTC. Amino acid sequence: CAWNRENYEQYF. The chain carries TRBV30 and TRBJ2-7; D is perhaps TRBD2 (6 bases). Trimming left V 4 bases short and J 3 bases short, with 10 bases between. Per the germline V gene, CDR1 is GTSNPN and CDR2 is SVGIG (reference sequence). The CDR3 extends over 12 amino acids.

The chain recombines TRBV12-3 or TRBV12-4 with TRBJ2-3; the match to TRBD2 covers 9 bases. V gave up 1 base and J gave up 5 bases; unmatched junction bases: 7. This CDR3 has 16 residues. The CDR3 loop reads CASSLGAGGSGDTQYF. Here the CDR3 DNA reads TGTGCCAGCAGTTTAGGGGCGGGAGGGTCAGGAGATACGCAGTATTTT.

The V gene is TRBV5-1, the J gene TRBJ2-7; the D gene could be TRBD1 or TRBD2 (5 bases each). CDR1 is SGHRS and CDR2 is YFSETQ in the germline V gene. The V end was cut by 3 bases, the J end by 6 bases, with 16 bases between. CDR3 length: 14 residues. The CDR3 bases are TGCGCCAGCAGCTGGGGGTTTGAGGGTGGCGAGCAGTACTTC. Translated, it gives CASSWGFEGGEQYF.

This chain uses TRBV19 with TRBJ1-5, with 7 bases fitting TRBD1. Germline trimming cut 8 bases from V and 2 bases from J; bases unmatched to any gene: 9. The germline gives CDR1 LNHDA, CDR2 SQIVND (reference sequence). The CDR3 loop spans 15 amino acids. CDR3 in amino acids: CASRDREGGNQPQHF. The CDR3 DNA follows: TGTGCCAGTCGTGACAGGGAGGGTGGCAATCAGCCCCAGCATTTT.

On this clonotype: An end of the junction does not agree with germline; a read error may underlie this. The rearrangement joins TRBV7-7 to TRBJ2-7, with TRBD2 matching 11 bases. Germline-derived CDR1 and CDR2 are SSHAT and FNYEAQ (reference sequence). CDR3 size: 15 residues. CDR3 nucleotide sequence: TGTGCTAGCAGCCCCGGGACTAGCGGTCAATACGAGCAGTACTTC. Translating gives CASSPGTSGQYEQYF.

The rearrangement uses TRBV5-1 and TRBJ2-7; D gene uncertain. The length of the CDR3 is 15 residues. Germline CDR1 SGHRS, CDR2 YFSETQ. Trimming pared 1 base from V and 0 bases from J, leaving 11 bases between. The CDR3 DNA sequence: TGCGCCAGCAGCTTGAATGGGCACAGCTCCTACGAGCAGTACTTC. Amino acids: CASSLNGHSSYEQYF.

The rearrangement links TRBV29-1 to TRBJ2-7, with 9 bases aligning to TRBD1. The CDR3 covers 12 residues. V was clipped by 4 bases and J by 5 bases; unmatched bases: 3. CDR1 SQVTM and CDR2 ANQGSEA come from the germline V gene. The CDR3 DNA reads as TGCAGCGTTGGGGGGACAGGGCACGAGCAGTACTTC. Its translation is CSVGGTGHEQYF.